What follows are 18 T cell receptor beta chains derived from one specimen sequenced in a study of blood T cell repertoires in COVID-19. Sequencing used immunoSEQ multiplex PCR; TCRdb keeps in-frame clones, though not all of them. The profile covers roughly 400,000 clones, with more than 70% appearing a single time and roughly 2.1% taken by the ten largest. Sequencing input: peripheral blood. These receptors came from a woman aged 60-75 years with COVID-19, enrolled during active disease.

This clone was picked up one time. The V call is TRBV12-2, the J call TRBJ2-7; the listed D gene, TRBD1, was not tested against the DNA. TRBV12-2 is a documented pseudogene. This CDR3 comprises 16 residues. Written as DNA, the CDR3 is TGTGCAAGCTGTCCGAGTGCGGACGCAGGGTCCTACGAGCAGTACTTC. Its translation: CASCPSADAGSYEQYF.

This clone was seen more than once but under ten times. The CDR3 here is CASSLVVATMEVQYF. CDR3 bases: TGTGCCAGCAGCTTAGTTGTCGCGACTATGGAAGTCCAGTACTTC. V usage is TRBV5-6 and J usage is TRBJ2-5, with D perhaps TRBD2 (5 bases). CDR1 SGHDT and CDR2 YYEEEE come from the germline V gene. V was cut by 2 bases and J by 10 bases, with 21 bases left in between. CDR3 length: 15 amino acids.

The chain joins TRBV4-1 to TRBJ1-1, with D unresolved. Germline V CDR1 and CDR2: MGHRA, YSYEKL. This CDR3 comprises 14 residues. V lost 0 bases, J lost 1 base, and 6 bases lay in between. CDR3 sequence reads: CASSQEWQNTEAFF. CDR3 sequence (DNA): TGCGCCAGCAGCCAAGAGTGGCAGAACACTGAAGCTTTCTTT.

In this sample, this clone turned up once. The chain carries TRBV10-3 and TRBJ1-6; TRBD1 aligns across 11 bases. V was clipped by 6 bases and J by 0 bases; unmatched bases: 7. The CDR3 is 18 amino acids. Looked up from germline, CDR1 is ENHRY and CDR2 is SYGVKD. Here the CDR3 reads CAIRVGDRGTSYNSPLHF. CDR3 nucleotides: TGTGCCATCAGAGTAGGGGACAGGGGGACCTCCTATAATTCACCCCTCCACTTT.

CDR3 sequence (DNA): TGTGCCAGCAAATATGGGCGGGGGACTAGCGGGGCCTACGAGCAGTACTTC. Its translation: CASKYGRGTSGAYEQYF. This sequence joins TRBV7-8 and TRBJ2-7, with TRBD2 matching over 13 bases. Trimming removed 7 bases from V and 2 bases from J; junction bases left unmatched: 11. CDR1 and CDR2 (germline): SGHVS, FQNEAQ. CDR3 size: 17 residues.

This clone was counted a single time. The rearrangement uses TRBV28 and TRBJ2-2; TRBD2 matches at 9 bases. From germline, CDR1 is MDHEN and CDR2 SYDVKM. This CDR3 has 15 amino acids. With 7 bases clipped from V and 3 bases from J, the junction kept 6 bases outside the gene matches. The CDR3 DNA follows: TGTGCCAGCACCCTTCTAGCGGGGTACACCGGGGAGCTGTTTTTT. Protein: CASTLLAGYTGELFF.

The chain is built from TRBV4-2 and TRBJ2-7, with TRBD1 matching over 10 bases. Germline V CDR1 and CDR2: LGHNA, YNFKEQ. With 6 bases clipped from V and 5 bases from J, the junction kept 7 bases outside the gene matches. The length of the CDR3 is 14 residues. CDR3 in amino acids: CASSGRQGADEQYF. For the CDR3, the DNA is TGTGCCAGCAGTGGGAGACAGGGGGCTGACGAGCAGTACTTC.

The chain employs TRBV28 and TRBJ2-7; TRBD2 agrees at 11 bases. Trimming cost V 7 bases and J 3 bases; bases outside gene matches: 8. The CDR3 length is 15 residues. The germline V gene has CDR1 MDHEN and CDR2 SYDVKM. The CDR3 loop reads CASNFLGTSGYEQYF. The CDR3 coding sequence is TGTGCCAGCAACTTTTTAGGGACTAGCGGCTACGAGCAGTACTTC.

The rearrangement links TRBV19 to TRBJ1-1; a weak D match, TRBD1 (6 bases). V was trimmed by 6 bases and J by 11 bases, leaving 16 bases between them. This CDR3 is built from 12 residues. Germline CDR1 LNHDA, CDR2 SQIVND (reference sequence). The DNA of the CDR3 is TGTGCCAGTAGGCCCCCAGGGGTGGAGGCTTTCTTT. Translated, it gives CASRPPGVEAFF.

The chain joins TRBV12-3 or TRBV12-4 to TRBJ2-4; D is possibly TRBD2 (6 bases). The CDR3 contains 13 residues. The ends were cut back, 5 bases at V and 15 bases at J, with 20 bases in the middle. In DNA form, the CDR3 reads TGTGCCAGCAGTCCCCCGGGGAGGTCCTCGAGGTACTTC. Its protein product is CASSPPGRSSRYF.

The chain links TRBV6-1 to TRBJ1-3; D remains ambiguous. CDR3 length: 18 amino acids. V was clipped by 1 base and J by 0 bases, with 16 bases between them. Germline CDR1 MNHNS, CDR2 SASEGT. The CDR3 reads CASSEDRWEARSGNTIYF. The CDR3 nucleotides are TGTGCCAGCAGTGAAGACCGTTGGGAGGCCCGCTCTGGAAACACCATATATTTT.

J is TRBJ1-2 and V is TRBV27; TRBD1 aligns across 8 bases. The CDR3 totals 12 residues. Germline V gene sequence: CDR1 MNHEY, CDR2 SMNVEV (reference sequence). V dropped 8 bases and J dropped 2; count of bases not matched to a gene: 1. The CDR3: CASQGANYGYTF. In DNA form, the CDR3 reads TGTGCCAGCCAGGGGGCGAACTATGGCTACACCTTC.

V usage is TRBV2 and J usage is TRBJ1-1; a weak D match, TRBD1 (5 bases). Germline V gene data show CDR1 as SNHLY and CDR2 as FYNNEI. V dropped 7 bases and J dropped 7 bases, with 19 bases sitting between them. The CDR3 is made up of 14 amino acids. The CDR3 region has the DNA TGTGCCAGCAACAGGAGACAGTCCCGAATTGAAGCTTTCTTT. As protein: CASNRRQSRIEAFF.

The chain uses TRBV15 and TRBJ1-2; D not resolved. V lost 0 bases and J lost 4, with 12 bases in between. The CDR3 covers 15 residues. The V gene's germline CDR1 is LNHNV and CDR2 YYDKDF (reference sequence). The CDR3: CATSRDSQLAYGYTF. Written as DNA, the CDR3 is TGTGCCACCAGCAGAGATTCCCAGCTAGCCTATGGCTACACCTTC. Using reference TRBV15 and TRBJ1-2 for the parts outside the CDR3, the full variable domain is DAMVIQNPRYQVTQFGKPVTLSCSQTLNHNVMYWYQQKSSQAPKLLFHYYDKDFNNEADTPDNFQSRRPNTSFCFLDIRSPGLGDTAMYLCATSRDSQLAYGYTFGSGTRLTVV.

The V call is TRBV3-1 (or the pseudogene TRBV3-2), the J call TRBJ2-2, with D tentatively TRBD1 (6 bases). V dropped 4 bases and J dropped 1 base, with 13 bases sitting between them. The CDR3 runs 16 residues. Germline V gene sequence: CDR1 LGHDT, CDR2 YNNKEL (reference sequence). CDR3 in DNA: TGTGCCAGCAGCCGCAATACAGGGAGGAACACCGGGGAGCTGTTTTTT. Translating it yields CASSRNTGRNTGELFF.

The V call is TRBV5-1, the J call TRBJ2-2, with TRBD1 matching 8 bases. Trimming removed 1 base from V and 2 bases from J; junction bases left unmatched: 7. Germline assignment: CDR1 SGHRS and CDR2 YFSETQ. The CDR3 is made up of 17 amino acids. The CDR3 spells CASSLLMDRANTGELFF. Here the CDR3 DNA reads TGCGCCAGCAGCTTGTTGATGGACAGGGCAAACACCGGGGAGCTGTTTTTT.

The chain uses TRBV7-2 and TRBJ2-7, with 11 bases fitting TRBD2. CDR1 is SGHTA and CDR2 is FQGNSA in the germline V gene. The CDR3 has 14 residues. The ends lost 4 bases at V and 5 bases at J; junction bases unmatched: 4. CDR3 loop: CASSSTSGGHEQYF. CDR3 coding DNA: TGTGCCAGCAGCTCAACTAGCGGGGGCCACGAGCAGTACTTC.

This clone was counted once. V gene TRBV7-3 combines with J gene TRBJ1-1; no definite D call. CDR1 is SGHTA, CDR2 FQGTGA, per germline. The CDR3 is 18 residues long. V was shortened by 5 bases and J by 0 bases, with 22 bases between the two germline ends. The CDR3 loop reads CASSARPVRDLMNTEAFF. The DNA of the CDR3 is TGTGCCAGCAGCGCGAGGCCGGTCCGTGACCTTATGAACACTGAAGCTTTCTTT.